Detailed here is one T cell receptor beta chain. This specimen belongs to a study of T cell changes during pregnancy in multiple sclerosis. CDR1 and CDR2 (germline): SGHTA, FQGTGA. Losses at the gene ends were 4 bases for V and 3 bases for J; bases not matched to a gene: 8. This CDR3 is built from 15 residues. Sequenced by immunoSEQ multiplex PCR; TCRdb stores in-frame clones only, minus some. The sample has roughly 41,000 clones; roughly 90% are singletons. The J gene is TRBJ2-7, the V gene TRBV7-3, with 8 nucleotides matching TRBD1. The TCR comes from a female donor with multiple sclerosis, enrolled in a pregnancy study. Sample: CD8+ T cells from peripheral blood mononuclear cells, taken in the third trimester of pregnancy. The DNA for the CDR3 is TGTGCCAGCAGCTCCGCCGGAGGGACAGGCTACGAGCAGTACTTC. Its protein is CASSSAGGTGYEQYF.